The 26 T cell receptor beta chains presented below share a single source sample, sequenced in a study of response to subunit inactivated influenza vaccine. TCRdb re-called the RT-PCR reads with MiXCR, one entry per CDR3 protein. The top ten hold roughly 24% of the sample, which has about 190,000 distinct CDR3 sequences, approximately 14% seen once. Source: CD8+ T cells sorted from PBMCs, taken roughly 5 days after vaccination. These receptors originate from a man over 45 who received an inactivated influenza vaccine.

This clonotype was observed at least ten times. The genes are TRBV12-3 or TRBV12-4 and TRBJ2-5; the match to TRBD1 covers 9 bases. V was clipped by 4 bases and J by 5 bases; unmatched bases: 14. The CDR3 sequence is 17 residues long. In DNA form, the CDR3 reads TGTGCCAGCAGTTCCCTCCCGGGACAGGGATCCGAGGAGACCCAGTACTTC. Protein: CASSSLPGQGSEETQYF.

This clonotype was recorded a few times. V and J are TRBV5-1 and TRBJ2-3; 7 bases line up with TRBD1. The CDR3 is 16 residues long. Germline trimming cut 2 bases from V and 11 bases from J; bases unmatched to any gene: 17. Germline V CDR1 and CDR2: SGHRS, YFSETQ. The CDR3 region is CASSLNWQGGHRGQYF. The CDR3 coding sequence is TGCGCCAGCAGCTTAAATTGGCAAGGGGGACACAGGGGGCAGTATTTT.

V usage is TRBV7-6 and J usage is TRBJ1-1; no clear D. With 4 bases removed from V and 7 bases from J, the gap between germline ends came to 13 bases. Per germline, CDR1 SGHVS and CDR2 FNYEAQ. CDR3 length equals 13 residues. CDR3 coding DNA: TGTGCCAGCAGCTCCGCGACGTTCCTTGAAGCTTTCTTT. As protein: CASSSATFLEAFF.

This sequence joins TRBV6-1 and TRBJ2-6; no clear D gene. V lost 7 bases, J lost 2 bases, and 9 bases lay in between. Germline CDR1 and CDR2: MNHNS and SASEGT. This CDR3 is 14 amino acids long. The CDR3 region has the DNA TGTGCCAGCACCGTCGGAACTGGGGCCAACGTCCTGACTTTC. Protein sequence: CASTVGTGANVLTF.

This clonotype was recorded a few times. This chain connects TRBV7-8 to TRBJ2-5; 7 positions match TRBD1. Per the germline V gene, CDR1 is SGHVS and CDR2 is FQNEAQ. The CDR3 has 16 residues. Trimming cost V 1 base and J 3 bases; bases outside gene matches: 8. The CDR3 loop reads CASSLVRGRKEETQYF. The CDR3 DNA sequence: TGTGCCAGCAGCTTAGTAAGGGGGCGCAAGGAAGAGACCCAGTACTTC.

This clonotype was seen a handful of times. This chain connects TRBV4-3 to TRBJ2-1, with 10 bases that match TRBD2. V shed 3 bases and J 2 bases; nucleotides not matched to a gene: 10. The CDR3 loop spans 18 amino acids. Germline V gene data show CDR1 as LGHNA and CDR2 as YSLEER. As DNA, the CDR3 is TGCGCCAGCAGCCAGGACCCCTTTAGCGGGGGGCCCTACAATGAGCAGTTCTTC. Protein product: CASSQDPFSGGPYNEQFF.

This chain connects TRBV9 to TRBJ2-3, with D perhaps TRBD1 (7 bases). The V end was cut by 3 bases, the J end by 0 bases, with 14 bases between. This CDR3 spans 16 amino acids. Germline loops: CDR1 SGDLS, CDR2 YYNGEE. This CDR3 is CASSEEGASSTDTQYF. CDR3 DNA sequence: TGTGCCAGCAGCGAGGAGGGGGCATCTAGCACAGATACGCAGTATTTT.

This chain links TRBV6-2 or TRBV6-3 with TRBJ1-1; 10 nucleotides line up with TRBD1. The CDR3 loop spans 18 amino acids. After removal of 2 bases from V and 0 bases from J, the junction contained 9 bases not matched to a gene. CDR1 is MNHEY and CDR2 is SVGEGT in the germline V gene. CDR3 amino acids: CASSYETGGAGMNTEAFF. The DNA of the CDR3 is TGTGCCAGCAGTTACGAGACAGGGGGCGCGGGGATGAACACTGAAGCTTTCTTT.

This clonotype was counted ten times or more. For the CDR3, the DNA is TGCGCCAGCAGCCAATCTAGCGGGGCCTACAATGAGCAGTTCTTC. Its protein is CASSQSSGAYNEQFF. The chain joins TRBV4-3 to TRBJ2-1, with 9 bases aligning to TRBD2. V dropped 2 bases and J dropped 2; count of bases not matched to a gene: 1. The CDR3 runs to 15 residues. Germline V gene lookup returns CDR1 LGHNA and CDR2 YSLEER.

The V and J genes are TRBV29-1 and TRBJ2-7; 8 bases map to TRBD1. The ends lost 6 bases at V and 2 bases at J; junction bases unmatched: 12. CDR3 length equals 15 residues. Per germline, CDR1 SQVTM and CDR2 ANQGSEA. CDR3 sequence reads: CSVQKQGGFPYEQYF. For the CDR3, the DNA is TGCAGCGTACAGAAACAGGGGGGATTCCCCTACGAGCAGTACTTC.

The CDR3 reads CASSSSLAGGPETQYF. The CDR3, as DNA: TGTGCCAGCAGCTCATCACTAGCGGGGGGCCCAGAGACCCAGTACTTC. The rearrangement joins TRBV3-1 to TRBJ2-5; 12 positions agree with TRBD2. CDR1 is LGHDT and CDR2 is YNNKEL in the germline V gene (reference sequence). Unmatched junction bases numbered 8, after V lost 5 bases and J lost 4 bases. The CDR3 has 16 residues.

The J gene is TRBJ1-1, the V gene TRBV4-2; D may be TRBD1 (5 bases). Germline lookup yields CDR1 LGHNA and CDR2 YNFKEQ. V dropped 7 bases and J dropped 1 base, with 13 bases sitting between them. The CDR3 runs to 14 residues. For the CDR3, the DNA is TGTGCCAGCAACCACGGGACGGAGAACACTGAAGCTTTCTTT. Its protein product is CASNHGTENTEAFF.

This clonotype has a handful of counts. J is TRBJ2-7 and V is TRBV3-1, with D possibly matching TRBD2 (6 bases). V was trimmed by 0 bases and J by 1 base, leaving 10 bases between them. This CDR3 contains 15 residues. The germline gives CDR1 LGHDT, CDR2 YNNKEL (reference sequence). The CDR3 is CASSQDPGDSYEQYF. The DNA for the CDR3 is TGTGCCAGCAGCCAAGATCCGGGGGATTCCTACGAGCAGTACTTC.

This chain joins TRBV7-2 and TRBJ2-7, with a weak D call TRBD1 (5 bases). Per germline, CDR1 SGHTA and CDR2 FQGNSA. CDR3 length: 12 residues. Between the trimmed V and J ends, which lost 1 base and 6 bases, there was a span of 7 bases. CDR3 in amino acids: CASSLVGVEQYF. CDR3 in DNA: TGTGCCAGCAGCTTAGTAGGGGTCGAGCAGTACTTC.

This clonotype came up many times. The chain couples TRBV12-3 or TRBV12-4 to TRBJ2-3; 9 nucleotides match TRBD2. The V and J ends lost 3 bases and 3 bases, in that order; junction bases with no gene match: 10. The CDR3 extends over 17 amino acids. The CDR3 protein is CASSFDPVAGGTDTQYF. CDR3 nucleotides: TGTGCCAGCAGTTTCGACCCGGTGGCGGGGGGGACAGATACGCAGTATTTT.

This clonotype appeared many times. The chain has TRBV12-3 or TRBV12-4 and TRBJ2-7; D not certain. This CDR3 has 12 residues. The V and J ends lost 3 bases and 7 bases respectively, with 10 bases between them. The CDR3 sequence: CASSFVGGEQYF. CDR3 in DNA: TGTGCCAGCAGTTTCGTAGGCGGAGAGCAGTACTTC.

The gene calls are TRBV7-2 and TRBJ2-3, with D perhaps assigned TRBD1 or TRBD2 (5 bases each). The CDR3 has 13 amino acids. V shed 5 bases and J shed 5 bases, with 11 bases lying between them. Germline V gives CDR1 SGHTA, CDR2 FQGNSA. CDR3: CASSLAGGDTQYF. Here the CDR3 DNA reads TGTGCCAGCAGCCTGGCTGGGGGAGATACGCAGTATTTT.

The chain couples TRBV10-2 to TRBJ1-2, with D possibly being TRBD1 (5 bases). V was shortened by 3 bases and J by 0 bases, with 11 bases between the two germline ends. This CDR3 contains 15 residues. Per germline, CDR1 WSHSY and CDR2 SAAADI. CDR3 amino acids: CASSEVGVTNYGYTF. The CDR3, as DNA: TGCGCCAGCAGTGAAGTGGGGGTAACTAACTATGGCTACACCTTC.

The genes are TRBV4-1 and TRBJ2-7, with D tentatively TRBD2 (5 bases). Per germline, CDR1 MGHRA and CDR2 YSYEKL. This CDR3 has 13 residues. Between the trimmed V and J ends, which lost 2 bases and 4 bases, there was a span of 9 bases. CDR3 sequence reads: CASSQLLVYEQYF. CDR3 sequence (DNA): TGCGCCAGCAGCCAACTACTAGTTTACGAGCAGTACTTC.

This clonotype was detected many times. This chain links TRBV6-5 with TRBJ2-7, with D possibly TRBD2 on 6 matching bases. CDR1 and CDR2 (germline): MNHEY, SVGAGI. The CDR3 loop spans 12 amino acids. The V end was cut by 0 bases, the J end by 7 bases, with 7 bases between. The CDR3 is CASSYSGGEQYF. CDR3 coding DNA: TGTGCCAGCAGTTACTCGGGGGGTGAGCAGTACTTC.

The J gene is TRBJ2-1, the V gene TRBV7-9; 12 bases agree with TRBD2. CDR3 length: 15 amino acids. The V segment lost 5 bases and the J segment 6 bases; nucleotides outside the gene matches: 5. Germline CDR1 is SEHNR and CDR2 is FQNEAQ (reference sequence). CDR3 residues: CASSPLAGGFNEQFF. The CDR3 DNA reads TGTGCCAGCAGCCCACTAGCGGGGGGATTCAATGAGCAGTTCTTC.

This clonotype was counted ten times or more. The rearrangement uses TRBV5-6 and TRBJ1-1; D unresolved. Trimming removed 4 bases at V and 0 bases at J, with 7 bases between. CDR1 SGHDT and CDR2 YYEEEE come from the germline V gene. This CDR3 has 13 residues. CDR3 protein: CASSPTMNTEAFF. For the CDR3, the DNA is TGTGCCAGCAGCCCGACTATGAACACTGAAGCTTTCTTT. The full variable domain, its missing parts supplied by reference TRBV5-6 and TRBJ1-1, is DAGVTQSPTHLIKTRGQQVTLRCSPKSGHDTVSWYQQALGQGPQFIFQYYEEEERQRGNFPDRFSGHQFPNYSSELNVNALLLGDSALYLCASSPTMNTEAFFGQGTRLTVV.

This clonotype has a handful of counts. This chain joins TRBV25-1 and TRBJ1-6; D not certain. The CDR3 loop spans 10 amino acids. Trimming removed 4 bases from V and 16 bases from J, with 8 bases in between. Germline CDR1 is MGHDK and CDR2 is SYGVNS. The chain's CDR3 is CASSGGKLHF. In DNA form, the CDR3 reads TGTGCCAGCAGTGGCGGAAAGCTCCACTTT. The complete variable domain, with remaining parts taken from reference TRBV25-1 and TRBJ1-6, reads EADIYQTPRYLVIGTGKKITLECSQTMGHDKMYWYQQDPGMELHLIHYSYGVNSTEKGDLSSESTVSRIRTEHFPLTLESARPSHTSQYLCASSGGKLHFGNGTRLTVT.

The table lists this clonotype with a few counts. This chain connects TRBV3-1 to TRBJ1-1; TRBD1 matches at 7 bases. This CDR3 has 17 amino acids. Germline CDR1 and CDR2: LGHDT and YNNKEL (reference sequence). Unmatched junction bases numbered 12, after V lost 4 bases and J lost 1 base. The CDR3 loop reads CASSPRQGSGENTEAFF. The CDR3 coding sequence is TGTGCCAGCAGCCCCCGACAGGGCTCGGGGGAGAACACTGAAGCTTTCTTT.

The CDR3 bases are TGTGCCAGCAGCTTAGTGGAAGGACTAGCGTTTGAGCAGTACTTC. This encodes CASSLVEGLAFEQYF. V usage is TRBV7-2 and J usage is TRBJ2-7, with 9 bases aligning to TRBD2. Trimming at V came to 1 base and at J to 7 bases, leaving 8 bases not matched to a gene. Germline V CDR1 and CDR2: SGHTA, FQGNSA. The CDR3 has 15 residues.

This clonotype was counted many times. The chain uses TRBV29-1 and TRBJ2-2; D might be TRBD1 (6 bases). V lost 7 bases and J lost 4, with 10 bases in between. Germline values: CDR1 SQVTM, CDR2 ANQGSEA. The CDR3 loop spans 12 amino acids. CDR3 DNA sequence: TGCAGCGGGACAGAAGGCACCGGGGAGCTGTTTTTT. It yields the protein CSGTEGTGELFF.